The 32 T cell receptor beta chains presented below share a single source sample, sequenced in a study of Ad26.COV2.S vaccination and SARS-CoV-2 variants. Method: immunoSEQ multiplex PCR; TCRdb's copy keeps in-frame clones and lacks some. The sample has about 420,000 clones, over 75% seen once. As to treatment: roughly 19 received Ad26.COV2.S at low or high dose, single or two shots; about five received placebo; per-sample allocation not given. Day 63 after the first injection of vaccine or placebo was the sampling time. This specimen was peripheral blood, taken in a trial of Ad26.COV2.S vaccine versus placebo. The source of these receptors is a person between 18 and 65 years old who received the Ad26.COV2.S COVID-19 vaccine or a placebo.

This chain joins TRBV2 and TRBJ2-1; D unclear. The CDR3 is 12 residues long. V lost 6 bases, J lost 7 bases, and 10 bases lay in between. Germline CDR1 SNHLY, CDR2 FYNNEI. This chain's CDR3 is CASSRQKNEQFF. The DNA of the CDR3 is TGTGCCAGCAGCCGGCAGAAGAATGAGCAGTTCTTC.

The chain combines TRBV30 with TRBJ2-7; tentatively, D is TRBD1 (5 bases). This CDR3 region has 13 residues. V was pared by 4 bases and J by 0 bases, with 10 bases between. Germline lookup yields CDR1 GTSNPN and CDR2 SVGIG (reference sequence). CDR3 DNA sequence: TGTGCCTGGACAGGGATCCTCTCCTACGAGCAGTACTTC. Encoded protein: CAWTGILSYEQYF.

The V gene is TRBV28, the J gene TRBJ2-1; 8 bases line up with TRBD2. Unmatched junction bases numbered 2, after V lost 2 bases and J lost 14 bases. This CDR3 region has 11 residues. The germline V gene has CDR1 MDHEN and CDR2 SYDVKM. CDR3 in DNA: TGTGCCAGCAGTTTAAGCGGGGGAAAGTTCTTC. This sequence encodes CASSLSGGKFF.

For the CDR3, the DNA is TGTGCCAGCTCACCTCTATCGTCCGGGACAGAGAGGGGCAATCAGCCCCAGCATTTT. Residues: CASSPLSSGTERGNQPQHF. This chain links TRBV18 with TRBJ1-5; 7 positions agree with TRBD1. After removal of 3 bases from V and 2 bases from J, the junction contained 16 bases not matched to a gene. CDR3 length: 19 residues. Per the germline V gene, CDR1 is KGHSH and CDR2 is LQKENI.

The chain couples TRBV7-9 to TRBJ1-2; no clear D gene. The V gene's germline CDR1 is SEHNR and CDR2 FQNEAQ (reference sequence). V was clipped by 3 bases and J by 7 bases, with 21 bases between them. The CDR3 covers 16 residues. CDR3 protein: CASSFTGDGDRGGYTF. Written as DNA, the CDR3 is TGTGCCAGCAGCTTCACGGGAGACGGGGATCGGGGTGGCTACACCTTC.

This chain links TRBV6-2 or TRBV6-3 with TRBJ2-3, with TRBD2 matching 7 bases. Germline CDR1 is MNHEY and CDR2 is SVGEGT. The J segment lost 0 bases and the V segment lost 5 bases, leaving 11 bases of the junction unmatched. The CDR3 runs 17 residues. For the CDR3, the DNA is TGTGCCAGCAGTACAATGGGGGAGGGACCGAGCACAGATACGCAGTATTTT. It encodes CASSTMGEGPSTDTQYF.

This clone has just one count. This chain connects TRBV7-8 to TRBJ2-7; no firm D call. Trimming took 5 bases from V and 3 from J, leaving 8 bases between them. The CDR3 consists of 12 residues. The germline gives CDR1 SGHVS, CDR2 FQNEAQ. This chain's CDR3 is CASSQTDYEQYF. Here the CDR3 DNA reads TGTGCCAGCAGCCAAACCGACTACGAGCAGTACTTC.

This clone has just a few counts. The sample holds other DNA sequences that translate to the same CDR3. The chain has TRBV7-2 and TRBJ2-7; D not certain. Trimming removed 1 base from V and 2 bases from J, with 3 bases in between. Germline CDR1 SGHTA, CDR2 FQGNSA. The CDR3 has 12 residues. The CDR3 DNA sequence: TGTGCCAGCAGCTTAGGAGCCTACGAGCAGTACTTC. This encodes CASSLGAYEQYF.

V usage is TRBV23-1 and J usage is TRBJ1-5; D is possibly TRBD1 (5 bases). TRBV23-1 is an ORF, and what it does is uncertain. Trimming removed 0 bases at V and 5 bases at J, with 11 bases between. This CDR3 has 15 residues. As DNA, the CDR3 is TGCGCCAGCAGTCAATCGGAGGGCAGGGATCAGCCCCAGCATTTT. It encodes CASSQSEGRDQPQHF.

V is TRBV4-2 and J is TRBJ1-5; possible D gene TRBD1, 5 bases. V lost 1 base and J lost 3, with 13 bases in between. The germline CDR1 and CDR2 sequences are LGHNA and YNFKEQ. The CDR3 sequence is 16 residues long. This CDR3 is CASSQGGWGVNQPQHF. As DNA, the CDR3 is TGTGCCAGCAGCCAAGGAGGGTGGGGGGTCAATCAGCCCCAGCATTTT.

J is TRBJ2-1 and V is TRBV27; D remains unclear. With 2 bases removed from V and 0 bases from J, the gap between germline ends came to 8 bases. This CDR3 is 15 amino acids long. Germline V CDR1 and CDR2: MNHEY, SMNVEV (reference sequence). The CDR3 DNA follows: TGTGCCAGCAGTTTACAGGATAGCTCCTACAATGAGCAGTTCTTC. Its protein is CASSLQDSSYNEQFF.

This chain uses TRBV6-2 or TRBV6-3 with TRBJ1-2; D is uncertain. The CDR3 has 13 residues. V was cut by 0 bases and J by 4 bases, with 6 bases left in between. Germline CDR1 and CDR2: MNHEY and SVGEGT. For the CDR3, the DNA is TGTGCCAGCAGTTACTCCTCGGTCTATGGCTACACCTTC. Amino acid sequence: CASSYSSVYGYTF.

V and J are TRBV7-6 and TRBJ2-2; D is perhaps TRBD2 (7 bases). V was pared by 2 bases and J by 6 bases, with 13 bases between. CDR3 length equals 15 residues. Germline V gene sequence: CDR1 SGHVS, CDR2 FNYEAQ. CDR3 nucleotides: TGTGCCAGCAGCTTACTTGGGGGGGGCCCCGGGGAGCTGTTTTTT. Residues: CASSLLGGGPGELFF.

The chain employs TRBV4-3 and TRBJ2-7; 8 nucleotides align to TRBD1. The germline V gene encodes CDR1 LGHNA and CDR2 YSLEER. The CDR3 extends over 14 amino acids. Germline trimming cut 1 base from V and 5 bases from J; bases unmatched to any gene: 4. The CDR3 DNA is TGCGCCAGCAGCCAAGTTACAGGGGGGCACGAGCAGTACTTC. This sequence encodes CASSQVTGGHEQYF.

This clone was seen once. The rearrangement joins TRBV19 to TRBJ1-6; D may be TRBD1 (6 bases). Germline V lookup: CDR1 LNHDA, CDR2 SQIVND (reference sequence). Trimming left V 7 bases short and J 3 bases short, with 10 bases between. The CDR3 has 14 residues. CDR3 protein: CASTVDSYNSPLHF. In nucleotides, the CDR3 is TGTGCCAGTACCGTGGACAGCTATAATTCACCCCTCCACTTT.

This chain uses TRBV11-2 with TRBJ2-5, with 7 bases that match TRBD1. The CDR3 contains 16 residues. V lost 1 base and J lost 0; bases outside the gene matches: 5. The germline V gene encodes CDR1 SGHAT and CDR2 FQNNGV. In nucleotides, the CDR3 is TGTGCCAGCAGCTTAGTGACCGGGACAGACCAAGAGACCCAGTACTTC. Protein sequence: CASSLVTGTDQETQYF.

The gene calls are TRBV11-3 and TRBJ2-7; TRBD1 aligns across 7 bases. The CDR3 has 13 amino acids. Germline V CDR1 and CDR2: SGHNT, YENEEA. Trimming removed 4 bases from V and 3 bases from J; junction bases left unmatched: 3. CDR3 loop: CASSSQGDYEQYF. DNA for the CDR3: TGTGCCAGCAGCTCCCAGGGGGACTACGAGCAGTACTTC.

This chain connects TRBV7-2 to TRBJ2-3; D unresolved. The germline V and J ends were trimmed by 3 bases and 6 bases, with 13 bases remaining between them. The CDR3 consists of 14 residues. CDR1 and CDR2 from the germline V gene are SGHTA and FQGNSA. The CDR3: CASSFGPRQDTQYF. The CDR3 DNA reads as TGTGCCAGCAGCTTTGGGCCCCGGCAGGATACGCAGTATTTT.

The chain's CDR3 is CASRRATTGYTF. Written as DNA, the CDR3 is TGTGCCAGCAGACGGGCCACAACGGGCTACACCTTC. The rearrangement links TRBV2 to TRBJ1-2; D is undetermined. Germline loops: CDR1 SNHLY, CDR2 FYNNEI. The CDR3 is made up of 12 amino acids. V was clipped by 6 bases and J by 8 bases, with 13 bases between them.

This clone was detected once. The gene calls are TRBV2 and TRBJ2-1; tentative D call: TRBD2 (5 bases). Trimming pared 0 bases from V and 4 bases from J, leaving 10 bases between. This CDR3 spans 15 amino acids. Germline lookup yields CDR1 SNHLY and CDR2 FYNNEI. CDR3 bases: TGTGCCAGCAGTGAAGCGCTAGCTGGGTACAATGAGCAGTTCTTC. This encodes CASSEALAGYNEQFF.

This clone occurred a few times. The CDR3 bases are TGTGCCAGCAGCCCTTGGGGCACCGGGGAGCTGTTTTTT. It specifies CASSPWGTGELFF. This sequence joins TRBV28 and TRBJ2-2; D gene unclear. The CDR3 has 13 residues. V was cut by 6 bases and J by 4 bases, with 9 bases left in between. The germline CDR1 and CDR2 sequences are MDHEN and SYDVKM.

Only a few counts were recorded for this clone. In DNA, the CDR3 is TGTGCCAGCAGCTTGCTAGACTCTACCTCTGGAAACACCATATATTTT. Its translation: CASSLLDSTSGNTIYF. The chain couples TRBV5-5 to TRBJ1-3; D remains unclear. This CDR3 spans 16 amino acids. Trimming took off 1 base at V and 0 bases at J, with 11 bases between the two ends. The germline gives CDR1 SGHKS, CDR2 YYEKEE (reference sequence).

V and J are TRBV5-1 and TRBJ1-3, with D perhaps matching TRBD1 (5 bases). The germline gives CDR1 SGHRS, CDR2 YFSETQ. V lost 0 bases, J lost 5 bases, and 9 bases lay in between. This CDR3 spans 14 amino acids. This chain's CDR3 is CASSLDEGRNTIYF. The DNA for the CDR3 is TGCGCCAGCAGCTTGGATGAGGGGAGAAACACCATATATTTT.

The V call is TRBV7-8, the J call TRBJ1-2, with 10 bases lining up with TRBD1. This CDR3 is 14 amino acids long. Germline V gene data show CDR1 as SGHVS and CDR2 as FQNEAQ. The ends lost 4 bases at V and 8 bases at J; junction bases unmatched: 7. CDR3 residues: CASSSIDRGQGYTF. In DNA form, the CDR3 reads TGTGCCAGCAGCTCTATCGACAGGGGGCAAGGCTACACCTTC.

This clone has a single count. This chain uses TRBV7-2 with TRBJ2-4, with 7 positions matching TRBD2. V shed 1 base and J 8 bases; nucleotides not matched to a gene: 5. Germline CDR1 reads SGHTA; CDR2 reads FQGNSA. The CDR3 spans 14 residues. This chain's CDR3 is CASSLGAGRDIQYF. The DNA of the CDR3 is TGTGCCAGCAGCTTAGGGGCAGGGAGGGACATTCAGTACTTC.

The genes are TRBV4-3 and TRBJ1-4; TRBD1 might be the D (6 bases). Trimming took 1 base from V and 5 from J, leaving 14 bases between them. The CDR3 contains 16 residues. Germline V CDR1 and CDR2: LGHNA, YSLEER. CDR3 in DNA: TGCGCCAGCAGCCAAGTTTCCTGGACAGTCAATGAAAAACTGTTTTTT. Residues: CASSQVSWTVNEKLFF.

This rearrangement joins TRBV12-3 or TRBV12-4 to TRBJ1-6, with D uncertain. CDR3 size: 12 residues. V gave up 5 bases and J gave up 11 bases, with 10 bases separating them. The CDR3 here is CASSTHETPLHF. The DNA for the CDR3 is TGTGCCAGCAGTACCCATGAGACACCCCTCCACTTT.

To note about this clone: The junction departs from germline at one end; a sequencing error may be responsible. This sequence joins TRBV12-3 or TRBV12-4 and TRBJ2-7; the D gene could be TRBD1 or TRBD2 (5 bases each). CDR3 length: 11 residues. This CDR3 is CASSLTGRPNF. CDR3 bases: TGTGCCAGCAGTTTGACGGGACGGCCAAACTTC.

This sequence joins TRBV2 and TRBJ2-4; D is perhaps TRBD2 (7 bases). Germline loops: CDR1 SNHLY, CDR2 FYNNEI. Trimming cost V 0 bases and J 3 bases, with 9 bases left between them. CDR3 length: 15 residues. The CDR3 DNA reads TGTGCCAGCAGTGAAGCGGGGGGGCTCAAAAACATTCAGTACTTC. Translated, it gives CASSEAGGLKNIQYF.

This chain connects TRBV4-1 to TRBJ1-5; D gene ambiguous. Germline loops: CDR1 MGHRA, CDR2 YSYEKL. V was shortened by 4 bases and J by 4 bases, with 11 bases between the two germline ends. The CDR3 runs to 14 residues. CDR3 in amino acids: CASSRGPGNQPQHF. In nucleotides, the CDR3 is TGCGCCAGCAGCCGGGGTCCGGGGAATCAGCCCCAGCATTTT.

The chain joins TRBV5-6 to TRBJ1-4; D unclear. The CDR3 length is 16 residues. Germline assignment: CDR1 SGHDT and CDR2 YYEEEE. The V and J ends lost 0 bases and 10 bases respectively, with 19 bases between them. The CDR3 region has the DNA TGTGCCAGCAGCTTGGGTGTGGGCGTCCGGGGAGGAAAACTGTTTTTT. Protein: CASSLGVGVRGGKLFF.

This clone was detected once. V usage is TRBV27 and J usage is TRBJ1-1; 8 bases align to TRBD1. The CDR3 spans 17 residues. Germline V gene lookup returns CDR1 MNHEY and CDR2 SMNVEV (reference sequence). The trim removed 4 bases at V and 0 bases at J, leaving 10 bases unmatched. CDR3 sequence: CASSSRTGMLMNTEAFF. As DNA, the CDR3 is TGTGCCAGCAGTTCCCGGACAGGGATGCTTATGAACACTGAAGCTTTCTTT.